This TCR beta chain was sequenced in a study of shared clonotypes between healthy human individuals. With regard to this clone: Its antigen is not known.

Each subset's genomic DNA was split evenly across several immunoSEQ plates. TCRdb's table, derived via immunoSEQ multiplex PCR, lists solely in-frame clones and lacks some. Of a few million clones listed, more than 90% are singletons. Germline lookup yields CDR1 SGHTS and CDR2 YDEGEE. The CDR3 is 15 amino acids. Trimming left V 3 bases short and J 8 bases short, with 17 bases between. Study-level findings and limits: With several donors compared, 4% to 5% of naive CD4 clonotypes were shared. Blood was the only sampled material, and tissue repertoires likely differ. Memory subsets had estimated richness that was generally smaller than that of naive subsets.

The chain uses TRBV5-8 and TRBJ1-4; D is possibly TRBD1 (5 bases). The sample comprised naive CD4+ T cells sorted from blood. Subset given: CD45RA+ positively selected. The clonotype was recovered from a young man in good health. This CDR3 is CASSSEGQLREKLFF. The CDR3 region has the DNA TGTGCCAGCAGCTCAGAGGGGCAGCTTCGCGAAAAACTGTTTTTT.